The TCR beta chain under discussion was sequenced for a study of blood T cell repertoires in COVID-19. Study at large: COVID-19 samples, acute and convalescent, were from the United States, Italy and Spain. Sources were T cells, B-cell-depleted T cells, or PBMCs; the material itself was cDNA or gDNA.

CDR1 and CDR2 from the germline V gene are SGHRS and YFSETQ. The CDR3 is made up of 15 amino acids. Germline trimming cut 9 bases from V and 0 bases from J; bases unmatched to any gene: 9. Authors' data handling: By means of reference gene primer amplification, nucleated cell counts were estimated. The protocol was immunoSEQ multiplex PCR, while the TCRdb copy is restricted to in-frame clones and leaves out a portion. That table furnishes V, J and clone size, whereas the DNA furnished D and trimming. The data show 88,000 or so clones, around 79% seen once. The source is a human donor in a cohort sampled during active COVID-19. Input material: peripheral blood. This chain connects TRBV5-1 to TRBJ2-1, with 7 nucleotides matching TRBD1. CDR3 amino acids: CAIHFRDSSYNEQFF. CDR3 DNA: TGCGCCATCCATTTCCGGGACAGCTCCTACAATGAGCAGTTCTTC.